This T cell receptor (beta chain) was recorded in a study of T-cell memory formation after mild COVID-19 (dated by TCRdb to the early 2020s). At the level of the whole study: Most TCR sequence clusters were specific to one of the two donors. The cohort comprised two young, previously healthy adult volunteers, one female and one male. Longitudinal TCRalpha and TCRbeta repertoire sequencing tracked T-cell clones expanding and contracting after mild COVID-19 in a couple of donors.

V is reduced by 0 bases and J by 8 bases, leaving a spacing of 10 bases between them. Spanning cysteine to phenylalanine, the CDR3 consists of 12 amino acids. Just CDR3 DNA is preserved here, 36 bases in frame from base 1. Sequences DFQATT (CDR1) and SNEGSKA (CDR2) are obtained from the germline V gene (reference sequence). Results the study describes overall, beyond this receptor: The second-wave clones that peaked on day 37 were not confirmed to be SARS-CoV-2 specific. Contracting CD4+ clones were located mainly in the CM and EM memory subsets, whereas CD8+ clones were found to be enriched in EMRA. The study covered only a couple of mild cases, and larger cohorts including severe cases with pre-infection samples were considered necessary. Balanced CD4/CD8 phenotypes were observed for clones contracting from day 15 to 85, whereas a bias towards CD4+ was observed for a second wave of clones expanding from day 15 to 37. Some responding clones were detected in pre-infection memory, suggesting pre-existing cross-reactive memory T cells joined the SARS-CoV-2 response.

Sequenced on an Illumina NovaSeq 6000. cDNA libraries for TCRalpha and TCRbeta were prepared by 5'RACE using constant-segment primers, with sample barcodes and unique molecular identifiers added. Trizol reagent was used to extract RNA from every sample. The libraries were amplified in two PCR steps, and the second step added a second sample barcode and Illumina TruSeq adapters. Libraries were sequenced on an Illumina NovaSeq with 2 x 150 bp paired-end reads. From the authors' description of their analysis: Reads were demultiplexed and collapsed into UMI-guided consensus sequences with migec v1.2.7. With mixcr v2.1.11, UMI consensuses were aligned to TRA and TRB V and J templates and assembled into clonotypes. A clonotype was counted as expanded or contracted only if both edgeR and NoisET called the change significant, with noise models trained on biological replicates. For edgeR calls, the cutoffs were a false discovery rate-adjusted p below 0.01 and a log2 fold-change threshold of 1. As an exploratory analysis of dynamics, max-normalized trajectories of the 1000 most abundant clonotypes were examined with PCA combined with hierarchical clustering. Separately sequenced CD4+ and CD8+ repertoires were used to assign a CD4 or CD8 phenotype to each responding clone. The public reads were reanalyzed by TCRdb: fastp trimming at Q25, MiXCR alignment, in-frame beta chains only. Every distinct CDR3 protein forms one entry, paired with its most common genes and DNA. The V and J calls were determined by TCRdb, not by the authors. The table for this sample lists about 260,000 distinct CDR3 sequences; 8% to 10% of them were counted only once. The ten largest make up 20% to 25% of the sample.

As for this clonotype: The target of this receptor is not known. Within one base of it there is no much larger clone, and no base qualities were kept.

Ficoll-Paque density gradient centrifugation was the method used to isolate PBMCs. The sequenced sample was PBMCs or a T cell subset sorted from them (not recorded which). The rearrangement joined TRBV20-1 to TRBJ1-2; the D gene cannot be named for sure. The TCR sequence derives from a man aged 18 to 30 who had mild COVID-19 (a few samples of this study predate the infection). The sample titles of this study are shuffled in the database, so cell type and time point are left out; the donor was told from shared clones. The nucleotide sequence is TGCAGTGCTAGAGATGATCGTTGGGGCTACACCTTC. This is translated as CSARDDRWGYTF.